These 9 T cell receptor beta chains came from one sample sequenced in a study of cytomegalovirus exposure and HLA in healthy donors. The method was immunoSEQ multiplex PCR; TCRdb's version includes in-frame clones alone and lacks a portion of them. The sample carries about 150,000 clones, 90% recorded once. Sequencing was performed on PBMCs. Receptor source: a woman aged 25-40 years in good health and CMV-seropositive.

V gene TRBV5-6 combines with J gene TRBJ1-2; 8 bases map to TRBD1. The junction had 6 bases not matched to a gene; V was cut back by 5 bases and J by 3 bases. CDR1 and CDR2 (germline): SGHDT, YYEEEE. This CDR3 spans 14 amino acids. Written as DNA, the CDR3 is TGTGCCAGCAGTTCGGACAGGGACTACTATGGCTACACCTTC. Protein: CASSSDRDYYGYTF. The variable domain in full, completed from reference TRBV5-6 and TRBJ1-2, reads DAGVTQSPTHLIKTRGQQVTLRCSPKSGHDTVSWYQQALGQGPQFIFQYYEEEERQRGNFPDRFSGHQFPNYSSELNVNALLLGDSALYLCASSSDRDYYGYTFGSGTRLTVV.

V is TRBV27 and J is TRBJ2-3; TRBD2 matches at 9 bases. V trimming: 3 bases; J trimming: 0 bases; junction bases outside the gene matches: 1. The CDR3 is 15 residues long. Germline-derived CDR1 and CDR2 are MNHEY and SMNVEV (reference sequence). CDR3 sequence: CASSLGLASTDTQYF. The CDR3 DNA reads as TGTGCCAGCAGTTTGGGACTAGCTAGCACAGATACGCAGTATTTT.

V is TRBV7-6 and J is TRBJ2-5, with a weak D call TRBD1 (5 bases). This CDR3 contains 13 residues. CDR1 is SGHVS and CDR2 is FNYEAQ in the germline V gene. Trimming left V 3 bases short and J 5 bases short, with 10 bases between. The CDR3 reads CASSFRGAETQYF. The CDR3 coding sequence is TGTGCCAGCAGCTTTAGGGGTGCGGAGACCCAGTACTTC.

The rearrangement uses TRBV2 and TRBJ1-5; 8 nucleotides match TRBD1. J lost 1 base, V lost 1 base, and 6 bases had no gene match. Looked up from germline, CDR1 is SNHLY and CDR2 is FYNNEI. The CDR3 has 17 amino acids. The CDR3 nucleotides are TGTGCCAGCAGTGAAGGGACAGGGACTTGGAGCAATCAGCCCCAGCATTTT. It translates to CASSEGTGTWSNQPQHF.

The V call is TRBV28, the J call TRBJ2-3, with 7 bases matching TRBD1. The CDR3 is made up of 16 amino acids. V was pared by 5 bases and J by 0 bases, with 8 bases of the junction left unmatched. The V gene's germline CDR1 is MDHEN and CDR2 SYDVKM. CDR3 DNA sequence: TGTGCCAGCAGTCCCGGACAGGCCATAAGCACAGATACGCAGTATTTT. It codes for CASSPGQAISTDTQYF.

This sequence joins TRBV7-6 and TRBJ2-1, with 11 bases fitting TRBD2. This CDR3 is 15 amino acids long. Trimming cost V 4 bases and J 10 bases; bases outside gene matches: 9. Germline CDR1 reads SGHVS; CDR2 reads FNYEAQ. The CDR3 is CASSYLAGGPGEQFF. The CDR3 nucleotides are TGTGCCAGCAGCTACTTAGCGGGAGGGCCGGGCGAGCAGTTCTTC.

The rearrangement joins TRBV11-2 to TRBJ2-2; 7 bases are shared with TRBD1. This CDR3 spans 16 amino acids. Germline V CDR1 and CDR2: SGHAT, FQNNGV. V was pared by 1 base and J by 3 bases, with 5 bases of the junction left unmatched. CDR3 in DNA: TGTGCCAGCAGCTTAGTAGGGACAGATTACACCGGGGAGCTGTTTTTT. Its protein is CASSLVGTDYTGELFF.

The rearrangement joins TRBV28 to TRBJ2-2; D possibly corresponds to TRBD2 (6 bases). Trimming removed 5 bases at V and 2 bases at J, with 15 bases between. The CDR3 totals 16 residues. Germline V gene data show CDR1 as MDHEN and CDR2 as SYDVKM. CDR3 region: CASSPGGAGNTGELFF. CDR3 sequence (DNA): TGTGCCAGCAGTCCCGGGGGTGCGGGAAACACCGGGGAGCTGTTTTTT.

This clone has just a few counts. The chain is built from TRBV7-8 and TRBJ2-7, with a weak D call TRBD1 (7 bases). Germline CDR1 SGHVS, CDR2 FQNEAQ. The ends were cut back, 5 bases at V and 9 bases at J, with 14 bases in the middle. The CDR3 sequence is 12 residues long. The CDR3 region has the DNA TGTGCCAGCAGCCCAGACAGGGACTGGCAGTACTTC. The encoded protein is CASSPDRDWQYF. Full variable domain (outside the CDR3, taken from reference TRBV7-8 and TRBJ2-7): GAGVSQSPRYKVAKRGQDVALRCDPISGHVSLFWYQQALGQGPEFLTYFQNEAQLDKSGLPSDRFFAERPEGSVSTLKIQRTQQEDSAVYLCASSPDRDWQYFGPGTRLTVT.